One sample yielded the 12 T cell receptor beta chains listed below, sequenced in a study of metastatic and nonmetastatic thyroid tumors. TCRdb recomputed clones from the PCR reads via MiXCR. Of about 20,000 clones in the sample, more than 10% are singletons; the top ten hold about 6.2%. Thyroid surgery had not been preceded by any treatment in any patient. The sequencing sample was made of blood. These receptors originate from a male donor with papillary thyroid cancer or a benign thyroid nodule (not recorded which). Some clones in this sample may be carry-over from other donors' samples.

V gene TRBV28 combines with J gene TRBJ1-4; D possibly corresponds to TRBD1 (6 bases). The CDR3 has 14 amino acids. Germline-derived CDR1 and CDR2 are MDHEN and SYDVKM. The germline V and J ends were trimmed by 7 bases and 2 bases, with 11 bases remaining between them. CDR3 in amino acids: CASTPGETNEKLFF. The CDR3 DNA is TGTGCCAGCACCCCAGGGGAGACTAATGAAAAACTGTTTTTT.

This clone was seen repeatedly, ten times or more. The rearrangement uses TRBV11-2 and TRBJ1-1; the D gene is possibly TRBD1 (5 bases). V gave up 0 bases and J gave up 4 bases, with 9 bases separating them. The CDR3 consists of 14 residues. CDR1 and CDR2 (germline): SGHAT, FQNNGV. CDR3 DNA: TGTGCCAGCAGCTTAGATTCTCAGGGCACTGAAGCTTTCTTT. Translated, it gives CASSLDSQGTEAFF. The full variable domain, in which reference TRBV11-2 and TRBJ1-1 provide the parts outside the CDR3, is EAGVAQSPRYKIIEKRQSVAFWCNPISGHATLYWYQQILGQGPKLLIQFQNNGVVDDSQLPKDRFSAERLKGVDSTLKIQPAKLEDSAVYLCASSLDSQGTEAFFGQGTRLTVV.

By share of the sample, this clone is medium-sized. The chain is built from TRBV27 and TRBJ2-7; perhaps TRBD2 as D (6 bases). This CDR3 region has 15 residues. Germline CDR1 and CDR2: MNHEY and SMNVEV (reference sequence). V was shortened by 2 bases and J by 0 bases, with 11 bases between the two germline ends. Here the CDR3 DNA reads TGTGCCAGCAGTTTAGCGGGAACATCCTCCTACGAGCAGTACTTC. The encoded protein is CASSLAGTSSYEQYF.

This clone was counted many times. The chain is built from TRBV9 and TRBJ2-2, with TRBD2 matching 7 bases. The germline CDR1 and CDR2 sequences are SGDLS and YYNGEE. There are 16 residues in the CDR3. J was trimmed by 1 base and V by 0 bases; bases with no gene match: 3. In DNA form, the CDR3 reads TGTGCCAGCAGCGTAGGCGTAGCGGGGAACACCGGGGAGCTGTTTTTT. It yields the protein CASSVGVAGNTGELFF.

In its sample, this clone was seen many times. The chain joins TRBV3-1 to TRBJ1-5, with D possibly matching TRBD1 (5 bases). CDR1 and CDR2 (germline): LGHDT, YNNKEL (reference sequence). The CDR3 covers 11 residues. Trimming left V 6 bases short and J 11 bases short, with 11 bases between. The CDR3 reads CASSQGGAQHF. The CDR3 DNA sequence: TGTGCCAGCAGTCAGGGAGGGGCCCAGCATTTT.

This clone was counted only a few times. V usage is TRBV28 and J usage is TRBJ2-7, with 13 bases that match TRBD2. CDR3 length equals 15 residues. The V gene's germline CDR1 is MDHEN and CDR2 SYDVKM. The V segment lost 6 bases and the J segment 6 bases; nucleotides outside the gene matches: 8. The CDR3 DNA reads TGTGCCAGCAGACCAAATGGACTAGCGGGAGCCGAGCAGTACTTC. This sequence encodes CASRPNGLAGAEQYF.

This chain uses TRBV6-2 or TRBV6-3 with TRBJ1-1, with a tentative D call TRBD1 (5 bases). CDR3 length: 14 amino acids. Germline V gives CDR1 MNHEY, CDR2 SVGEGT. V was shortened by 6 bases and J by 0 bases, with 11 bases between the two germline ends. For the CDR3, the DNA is TGTGCCAGCAGACGGGACGGCATGAACACTGAAGCTTTCTTT. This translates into CASRRDGMNTEAFF.

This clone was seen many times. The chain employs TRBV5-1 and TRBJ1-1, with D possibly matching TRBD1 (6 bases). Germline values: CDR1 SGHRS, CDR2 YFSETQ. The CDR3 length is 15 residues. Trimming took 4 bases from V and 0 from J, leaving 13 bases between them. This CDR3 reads CASSSRDNLNTEAFF. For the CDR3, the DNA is TGCGCCAGCAGCAGCCGGGACAACCTGAACACTGAAGCTTTCTTT.

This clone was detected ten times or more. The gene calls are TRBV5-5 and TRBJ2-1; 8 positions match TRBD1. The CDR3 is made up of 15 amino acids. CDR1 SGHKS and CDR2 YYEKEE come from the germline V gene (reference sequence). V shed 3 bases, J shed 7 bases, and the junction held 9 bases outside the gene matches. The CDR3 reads CASSSRQGLGNEQFF. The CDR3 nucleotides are TGTGCCAGCAGCTCGCGACAGGGGTTGGGAAATGAGCAGTTCTTC.

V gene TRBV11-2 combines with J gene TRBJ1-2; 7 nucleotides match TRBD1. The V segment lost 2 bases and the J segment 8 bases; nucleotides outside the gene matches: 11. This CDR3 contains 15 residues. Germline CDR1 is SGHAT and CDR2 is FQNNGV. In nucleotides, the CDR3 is TGTGCCAGCAGCTTATCAGACAGGGCCCCTGGGGGCTACACCTTC. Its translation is CASSLSDRAPGGYTF.

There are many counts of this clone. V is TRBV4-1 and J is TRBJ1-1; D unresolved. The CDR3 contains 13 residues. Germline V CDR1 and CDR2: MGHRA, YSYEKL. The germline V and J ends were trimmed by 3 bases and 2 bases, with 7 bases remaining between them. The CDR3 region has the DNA TGCGCCAGCAGCCATATGGAAAACACTGAAGCTTTCTTT. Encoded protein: CASSHMENTEAFF.

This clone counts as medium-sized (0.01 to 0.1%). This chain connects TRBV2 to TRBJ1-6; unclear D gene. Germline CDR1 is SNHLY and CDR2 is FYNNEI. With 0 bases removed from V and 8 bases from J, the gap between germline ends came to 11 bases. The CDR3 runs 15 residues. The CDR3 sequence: CASSEATPGDSPLHF. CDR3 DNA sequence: TGTGCCAGCAGTGAAGCAACCCCTGGGGATTCACCCCTCCACTTT.